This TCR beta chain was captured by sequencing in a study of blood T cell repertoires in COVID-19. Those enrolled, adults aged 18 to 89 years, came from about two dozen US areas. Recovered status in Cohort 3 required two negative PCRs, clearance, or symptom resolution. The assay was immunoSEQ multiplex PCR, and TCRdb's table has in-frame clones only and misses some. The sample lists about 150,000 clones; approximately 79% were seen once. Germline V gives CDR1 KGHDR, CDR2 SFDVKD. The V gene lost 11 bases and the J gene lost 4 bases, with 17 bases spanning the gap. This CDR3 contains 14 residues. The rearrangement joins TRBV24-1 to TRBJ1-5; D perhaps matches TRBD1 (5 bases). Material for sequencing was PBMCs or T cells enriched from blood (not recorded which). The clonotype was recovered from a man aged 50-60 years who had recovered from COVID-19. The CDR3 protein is CAIVRVFGNQPQHF. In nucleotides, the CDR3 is TGTGCCATCGTCAGGGTATTCGGGAATCAGCCCCAGCATTTT.